One sample yielded the 3 T cell receptor beta chains listed below, sequenced in a study of cytomegalovirus exposure and HLA in healthy donors. 60 Vbeta and 13 Jbeta primers were used in PCR. Here immunoSEQ multiplex PCR was the method, and the copy in TCRdb shows in-frame clones only, minus some. The table lists around 60,000 clones. The sample was PBMCs. The receptors here all came from a woman aged 18-29 years in good health and CMV-seronegative.

This chain links TRBV7-8 with TRBJ1-2; D call uncertain. CDR3 size: 14 residues. Trimming cost V 5 bases and J 6 bases, with 16 bases left between them. From germline, CDR1 is SGHVS and CDR2 FQNEAQ. The chain's CDR3 is CASSEFQAGDGYTF. CDR3 bases: TGTGCCAGCAGCGAATTTCAGGCCGGGGATGGCTACACCTTC.

This clone registers medium-sized by frequency. The gene calls are TRBV5-6 and TRBJ2-1; 9 bases agree with TRBD2. The CDR3 totals 16 residues. V was pared by 4 bases and J by 2 bases, with 7 bases of the junction left unmatched. Germline CDR1 and CDR2: SGHDT and YYEEEE. Written as DNA, the CDR3 is TGTGCCAGCAGCATCTTAGCGGGAGATCCCTACAATGAGCAGTTCTTC. It codes for CASSILAGDPYNEQFF.

V is TRBV4-2 and J is TRBJ2-2, with TRBD2 identical over 12 bases. The length of the CDR3 is 17 residues. The V gene's germline CDR1 is LGHNA and CDR2 YNFKEQ. V was clipped by 5 bases and J by 5 bases; unmatched bases: 9. As DNA, the CDR3 is TGTGCCAGCAGCGATCTGACTAGCGGGAGAGGTACCGGGGAGCTGTTTTTT. Translation: CASSDLTSGRGTGELFF.